This T cell receptor (beta chain) was documented in a study of CD8 T cells in Susac syndrome. Findings and caveats of the study: TCR sequencing and HLA analysis covered a relatively small number of individuals.

An amount of RNA that ranged from roughly 0.45 to 1 ug was reverse transcribed with random hexamers. Each CDR3 protein is one row after TCRdb ran MiXCR on the immunoSEQ multiplex PCR reads. The sample lists 250,000 to 300,000 distinct CDR3 sequences, more than 75% seen once, with approximately 0.11% in the top ten. This clonotype came up once. No antigen is known for it. Trimming removed 2 bases from V and 3 bases from J, with 16 bases in between. Germline CDR1 KGHSH, CDR2 LQKENI. There are 17 residues in the CDR3. Sequencing of TCR beta was performed on blood CD8+ T cells and on blood CD4+ T cells. Negative isolation was used for CD8+ and CD4+ T cells and FACS enrichment for TEMRA cells.

The clonotype comes from a human donor with multiple sclerosis. This chain uses TRBV18 with TRBJ2-2; either TRBD1 or TRBD2 may supply D (5 bases each). The sample was CD8+ T cells from PBMCs. The CDR3 region is CASSPEALGPHTGELFF. In nucleotides, the CDR3 is TGTGCCAGCTCACCAGAAGCCTTGGGACCCCACACCGGGGAGCTGTTTTTT.